The next 32 T cell receptor beta chains were all read from a single sample in a study of CD8 T cells in Susac syndrome. cDNA came from roughly 0.53 to 1 ug RNA primed by random hexamers. TCRdb ran MiXCR on the immunoSEQ multiplex PCR reads and lists one entry per CDR3 protein. Here the sample spans roughly 190,000 distinct CDR3 sequences, over 85% being singletons. Sequencing was carried out using CD4+ T cells from PBMCs. The source of these receptors is a human donor in good health.

This chain joins TRBV4-2 and TRBJ2-7, with 15 bases that match TRBD2. The trim removed 3 bases at V and 3 bases at J, leaving 9 bases unmatched. Germline V gene data show CDR1 as LGHNA and CDR2 as YNFKEQ. The CDR3 is 18 residues long. The CDR3 DNA reads TGTGCCAGCAGCCAGCAACCGGGACTAGCGGGGGGCCACTACGAGCAGTACTTC. It codes for CASSQQPGLAGGHYEQYF.

This chain connects TRBV9 to TRBJ1-4; TRBD1 is a possible D gene (6 bases). CDR3 length: 14 amino acids. The V gene's germline CDR1 is SGDLS and CDR2 YYNGEE. V was trimmed by 4 bases and J by 9 bases, leaving 16 bases between them. The CDR3 sequence: CASSPPGVSQKLFF. The CDR3 nucleotides read TGTGCCAGCAGCCCCCCAGGGGTGAGTCAAAAACTGTTTTTT. Together with reference TRBV9 and TRBJ1-4, the CDR3 gives the full variable domain: DSGVTQTPKHLITATGQRVTLRCSPRSGDLSVYWYQQSLDQGLQFLIQYYNGEERAKGNILERFSAQQFPDLHSELNLSSLELGDSALYFCASSPPGVSQKLFFGSGTQLSVL.

This chain joins TRBV6-5 and TRBJ2-5; no clear D gene. Trimming took off 6 bases at V and 5 bases at J, with 16 bases between the two ends. This CDR3 contains 14 residues. Germline V CDR1 and CDR2: MNHEY, SVGAGI. CDR3 nucleotide sequence: TGTGCCAGCAGCACCGCACGTTGGTCTGAGACCCAGTACTTC. This translates into CASSTARWSETQYF.

In nucleotides, the CDR3 is TGTGCCAGCAGCCGAACAGGGCGGTTGGACGAAAAACTGTTTTTT. It yields the protein CASSRTGRLDEKLFF. The chain joins TRBV28 to TRBJ1-4, with D perhaps TRBD1 (6 bases). Per the germline V gene, CDR1 is MDHEN and CDR2 is SYDVKM. The CDR3 runs to 15 residues. Trimming left V 6 bases short and J 8 bases short, with 19 bases between.

The rearrangement uses TRBV6-2 or TRBV6-3 and TRBJ1-2; no reliable D call. CDR3 length: 16 residues. The V end was cut by 0 bases, the J end by 2 bases, with 13 bases between. CDR1 is MNHEY and CDR2 is SVGEGT in the germline V gene. The CDR3 sequence is CASSYSSAFPNYGYTF. The CDR3 DNA is TGTGCCAGCAGTTACTCGAGTGCGTTCCCAAACTATGGCTACACCTTC.

V gene TRBV6-6 combines with J gene TRBJ2-1; D is perhaps TRBD2 (7 bases). CDR1 and CDR2 (germline): MNHNY, SVGAGI (reference sequence). The CDR3 runs 14 residues. V was pared by 6 bases and J by 5 bases, with 14 bases between. The CDR3, as DNA: TGTGCCAGCAGGGGAGGGGGGGCCCACAATGAGCAGTTCTTC. The encoded protein is CASRGGGAHNEQFF.

The chain carries TRBV7-2 and TRBJ1-1; no clear D. The CDR3 loop spans 14 amino acids. Per germline, CDR1 SGHTA and CDR2 FQGNSA. Trimming shortened V by 5 bases and J by 1 base, and 11 bases separated the two germline ends. The CDR3 is CASSPRVANTEAFF. The CDR3 bases are TGTGCCAGCAGCCCCCGGGTTGCGAACACTGAAGCTTTCTTT.

This chain connects TRBV15 to TRBJ1-1; no clear D. Germline V CDR1 and CDR2: LNHNV, YYDKDF (reference sequence). V dropped 8 bases and J dropped 2 bases, with 6 bases sitting between them. The CDR3 contains 11 residues. CDR3 in amino acids: CATGKNTEAFF. DNA of the CDR3: TGTGCCACCGGTAAAAACACTGAAGCTTTCTTT.

The chain joins TRBV29-1 to TRBJ1-4; D is ambiguous. The CDR3 has 14 amino acids. Germline CDR1 is SQVTM and CDR2 is ANQGSEA. V lost 6 bases to trimming and J lost 7 bases, with 18 bases between them. The CDR3 protein is CSVQITERGEKLFF. In DNA, the CDR3 is TGCAGCGTCCAGATCACGGAGAGAGGTGAAAAACTGTTTTTT.

The chain recombines TRBV11-2 with TRBJ2-3; the match to TRBD2 covers 9 bases. V gave up 5 bases and J gave up 7 bases; unmatched junction bases: 7. The CDR3 has 14 amino acids. Germline V gene sequence: CDR1 SGHAT, CDR2 FQNNGV. Written as DNA, the CDR3 is TGTGCCAGCAGCATTAGCGGGGGTACGAATACGCAGTATTTT. It codes for CASSISGGTNTQYF.

The genes are TRBV25-1 and TRBJ1-3, with D unclear. Per germline, CDR1 MGHDK and CDR2 SYGVNS. CDR3 length: 11 residues. Trimming took 11 bases from V and 3 from J, leaving 8 bases between them. CDR3 loop: CASRFGNTIYF. In DNA form, the CDR3 reads TGTGCCTCCCGATTTGGAAACACCATATATTTT.

This chain uses TRBV2 with TRBJ1-6; D ambiguous. The germline gives CDR1 SNHLY, CDR2 FYNNEI. The CDR3 length is 13 residues. V was pared by 7 bases and J by 10 bases, with 14 bases between. This CDR3 is CASTEADRSPLHF. CDR3 DNA: TGTGCCAGCACGGAAGCGGATCGATCACCCCTCCACTTT.

The V gene is TRBV30, the J gene TRBJ1-6; D possibly corresponds to TRBD1 (6 bases). Germline assignment: CDR1 GTSNPN and CDR2 SVGIG (reference sequence). The CDR3 extends over 16 amino acids. V was clipped by 4 bases and J by 0 bases, with 13 bases between them. CDR3 DNA: TGTGCCTGGATACTCAGGGGAAGCTCCTATAATTCACCCCTCCACTTT. As protein: CAWILRGSSYNSPLHF.

For the CDR3, the DNA is TGCGCCAGCAGTCAATCCAGAATCGGCACAGATACGCAGTATTTT. Protein: CASSQSRIGTDTQYF. This chain connects TRBV23-1 to TRBJ2-3; D is uncertain. TRBV23-1 is identified as an open reading frame with a role that is uncertain. This CDR3 contains 15 residues. V lost 0 bases, J lost 1 base, and 8 bases lay in between.

This clonotype has just one count. This sequence joins TRBV3-1 and TRBJ1-6; D not resolved. CDR1 is LGHDT and CDR2 is YNNKEL in the germline V gene (reference sequence). The CDR3 totals 15 residues. Deletions cut 4 bases from V and 2 bases from J, with 9 bases between. In DNA form, the CDR3 reads TGTGCCAGCAGCCCCGTGGGAGCCTATAATTCACCCCTCCACTTT. Its protein is CASSPVGAYNSPLHF.

The V gene is TRBV9, the J gene TRBJ2-3; 12 nucleotides agree with TRBD1. The CDR3 has 16 residues. Germline values: CDR1 SGDLS, CDR2 YYNGEE. The trim removed 3 bases at V and 7 bases at J, leaving 9 bases unmatched. The CDR3 DNA follows: TGTGCCAGCAGCGCCCCCGGGACAGGGGGCCTGAATACGCAGTATTTT. This gives the protein CASSAPGTGGLNTQYF. Combining the CDR3 with reference TRBV9 and TRBJ2-3 gives the whole variable domain DSGVTQTPKHLITATGQRVTLRCSPRSGDLSVYWYQQSLDQGLQFLIQYYNGEERAKGNILERFSAQQFPDLHSELNLSSLELGDSALYFCASSAPGTGGLNTQYFGPGTRLTVL.

The chain uses TRBV4-1 and TRBJ2-6; D remains ambiguous. Trimming stripped 5 bases from V and 2 bases from J, with 13 bases between. This CDR3 region has 16 residues. Germline V gene sequence: CDR1 MGHRA, CDR2 YSYEKL. The CDR3 DNA is TGCGCCAGCAGCGCAACTGCCCGGGCTGGGGCCAACGTCCTGACTTTC. As protein: CASSATARAGANVLTF.

J is TRBJ1-1 and V is TRBV6-1; the match to TRBD1 covers 11 bases. After removal of 6 bases from V and 1 base from J, the junction contained 7 bases not matched to a gene. The CDR3 extends over 16 amino acids. The germline gives CDR1 MNHNS, CDR2 SASEGT. The CDR3 reads CASRSGQGAGNTEAFF. In DNA, the CDR3 is TGTGCCAGCAGGAGTGGACAGGGGGCTGGGAACACTGAAGCTTTCTTT.

Here the CDR3 DNA reads TGTGCCAGCAGGAAGGGGGGACGGGTTGAAGCTTTCTTT. This encodes CASRKGGRVEAFF. The chain couples TRBV5-4 to TRBJ1-1, with D maybe TRBD1 (6 bases). V lost 5 bases and J lost 7, with 15 bases in between. The germline CDR1 and CDR2 sequences are SGHNT and YYREEE (reference sequence). The CDR3 covers 13 residues.

The chain couples TRBV6-6 to TRBJ2-7; TRBD2 matches at 8 bases. In germline, CDR1 is MNHNY, CDR2 SVGAGI (reference sequence). The trim removed 2 bases at V and 5 bases at J, leaving 5 bases unmatched. CDR3 length: 14 amino acids. In DNA form, the CDR3 reads TGTGCCAGCAGTTACCGCGGGGGGTTGCACGAGCAGTACGTC. Amino acid sequence: CASSYRGGLHEQYV.

The chain recombines TRBV6-1 with TRBJ2-6, with D tentatively TRBD2 (6 bases). This CDR3 is built from 18 residues. V shed 10 bases and J shed 0 bases, with 22 bases lying between them. The germline CDR1 and CDR2 sequences are MNHNS and SASEGT. CDR3 protein: CATDGGRRMGSGANVLTF. DNA for the CDR3: TGTGCCACCGACGGGGGACGCCGGATGGGCTCTGGGGCCAACGTCCTGACTTTC.

This clonotype was observed a single time. The chain employs TRBV6-6 and TRBJ2-7; TRBD1 might be the D (5 bases). Trimming left V 2 bases short and J 3 bases short, with 14 bases between. Looked up from germline, CDR1 is MNHNY and CDR2 is SVGAGI (reference sequence). CDR3 length: 15 residues. CDR3 sequence (DNA): TGTGCCAGCAGTTACCCCCAAGACAGAGTCTACGAGCAGTACTTC. Translated, it gives CASSYPQDRVYEQYF.

The chain uses TRBV9 and TRBJ2-6; D gene ambiguous. V gave up 5 bases and J gave up 1 base, with 4 bases separating them. The CDR3 length is 13 residues. Germline CDR1 SGDLS, CDR2 YYNGEE. The CDR3 DNA sequence: TGTGCCAGCAGACATTCTGGGGCCAACGTCCTGACTTTC. Protein sequence: CASRHSGANVLTF. Supplemented by reference TRBV9 and TRBJ2-6, the full variable domain reads DSGVTQTPKHLITATGQRVTLRCSPRSGDLSVYWYQQSLDQGLQFLIQYYNGEERAKGNILERFSAQQFPDLHSELNLSSLELGDSALYFCASRHSGANVLTFGAGSRLTVL.

V is TRBV5-1 and J is TRBJ2-7, with 8 bases identical to TRBD2. The CDR3 loop spans 13 amino acids. Looked up from germline, CDR1 is SGHRS and CDR2 is YFSETQ. The ends lost 2 bases at V and 4 bases at J; junction bases unmatched: 2. The CDR3 spells CASSFGGGYEQYF. The CDR3 nucleotides are TGCGCCAGCAGCTTCGGGGGGGGTTACGAGCAGTACTTC.

The CDR3 nucleotides read TGTGCCAGTAGTGCAGGGACAGTAAGGGATCAGCCCCAGCATTTT. This sequence encodes CASSAGTVRDQPQHF. This chain connects TRBV19 to TRBJ1-5, with 7 bases that match TRBD1. Unmatched junction bases numbered 9, after V lost 5 bases and J lost 5 bases. The CDR3 sequence is 15 residues long. Germline CDR1 LNHDA, CDR2 SQIVND (reference sequence).

The genes are TRBV18 and TRBJ1-5; 8 bases match TRBD1. V lost 3 bases to trimming and J lost 6 bases; unmatched junction nucleotides: 4. CDR3 length: 14 amino acids. The germline V gene encodes CDR1 KGHSH and CDR2 LQKENI. CDR3 in DNA: TGTGCCAGCTCACCGAACAGGGGGACTCAGCCCCAGCATTTT. It yields the protein CASSPNRGTQPQHF.

The sample holds one count of this clonotype. The chain employs TRBV24-1 and TRBJ2-1; D may be TRBD2 (6 bases). The V and J ends lost 5 bases and 9 bases respectively, with 13 bases between them. The CDR3 contains 13 residues. CDR1 KGHDR and CDR2 SFDVKD come from the germline V gene. Here the CDR3 reads CATSVGGFGEQFF. The CDR3, as DNA: TGTGCCACCAGTGTCGGGGGTTTTGGTGAGCAGTTCTTC.

The CDR3 DNA follows: TGCAGCGTCTTCGGACGGACTACTAGCACAGATACGCAGTATTTT. It yields the protein CSVFGRTTSTDTQYF. The chain carries TRBV29-1 and TRBJ2-3, with D possibly TRBD2 on 6 matching bases. CDR3 length equals 15 residues. V dropped 6 bases and J dropped 0 bases, with 16 bases sitting between them. From germline, CDR1 is SQVTM and CDR2 ANQGSEA.

A word on this clonotype: A read error may produce the germline difference seen at one junction end. The chain is built from TRBV19 and TRBJ1-2, with D possibly TRBD1 on 6 matching bases. This CDR3 is built from 15 residues. In germline, CDR1 is LNHDA, CDR2 SQIVND (reference sequence). The CDR3 loop reads CASSMAGHTNYGYTF. The CDR3 coding sequence is TGTGCCAGCAGTATGGCGGGACACACTAACTATGGCTACACCTTC.

This chain links TRBV29-1 with TRBJ1-1, with D perhaps matching TRBD1 (5 bases). V gave up 3 bases and J gave up 10 bases, with 15 bases separating them. From germline, CDR1 is SQVTM and CDR2 ANQGSEA. The CDR3 spans 12 residues. CDR3 region: CSVETYRSGAFF. Written as DNA, the CDR3 is TGCAGCGTTGAGACCTACAGGAGTGGAGCTTTCTTT.

The chain has TRBV29-1 and TRBJ1-5; 11 bases map to TRBD1. Germline-derived CDR1 and CDR2 are SQVTM and ANQGSEA. The CDR3 consists of 13 residues. The trim removed 6 bases at V and 6 bases at J, leaving 4 bases unmatched. The CDR3 nucleotides are TGCAGCGTCCGGACAGGGGGCGGTCAGCCCCAGCATTTT. It codes for CSVRTGGGQPQHF.

The V call is TRBV7-3, the J call TRBJ2-7, with TRBD2 matching over 8 bases. The V gene's germline CDR1 is SGHTA and CDR2 FQGTGA. The V and J ends lost 7 bases and 3 bases, in that order; junction bases with no gene match: 11. The CDR3 runs 15 residues. The chain's CDR3 is CASILTSGLHYEQYF. The DNA for the CDR3 is TGTGCCAGCATCCTCACTAGCGGCCTCCACTACGAGCAGTACTTC. Full variable domain (remainder filled in from reference TRBV7-3 and TRBJ2-7): GAGVSQTPSNKVTEKGKYVELRCDPISGHTALYWYRQSLGQGPEFLIYFQGTGAADDSGLPNDRFFAVRPEGSVSTLKIQRTERGDSAVYLCASILTSGLHYEQYFGPGTRLTVT.